This TCR beta chain comes out of a study of beta chain features in type 1 diabetes. Study overall: Examination of sorted cells across all samples involved about 100,000,000 cells. The study, taken as a whole, reports: Moderately but significantly shorter TCRB CDR3s were found in Type 1 diabetes patients in all four CD4+ subsets. Across patients, naive, central memory and Treg TCRB repertoires exhibited apparently greater similarity than was observed across healthy donors. For cells with high TCR expression, cDNA sequencing could yield over-representation.

The CDR3 totals 14 residues. Germline V gene data show CDR1 as GTSNPN and CDR2 as SVGIG (reference sequence). V was clipped by 2 bases and J by 0 bases, with 7 bases between them. The study reverse transcribed the entire isolated RNA, so it sequenced expressed TCRB transcripts. An average roughly 3.6 million reads came from naive, central memory and regulatory T cell samples. Sequenced by immunoSEQ multiplex PCR; TCRdb stores in-frame clones only, minus some. Of approximately 730,000 clones listed, roughly an eighth were seen once; the top ten hold approximately 0.02%. In the case of this clone: Its matching antigen is unknown.

The source material was naive CD4+ T cells from blood. The sequence was obtained from a man between 18 and 29 years old with type 1 diabetes. The V gene is TRBV30, the J gene TRBJ2-2; D is uncertain. This CDR3 reads CAWSKVTNTGELFF. As DNA, the CDR3 is TGTGCCTGGAGTAAGGTCACGAACACCGGGGAGCTGTTTTTT.